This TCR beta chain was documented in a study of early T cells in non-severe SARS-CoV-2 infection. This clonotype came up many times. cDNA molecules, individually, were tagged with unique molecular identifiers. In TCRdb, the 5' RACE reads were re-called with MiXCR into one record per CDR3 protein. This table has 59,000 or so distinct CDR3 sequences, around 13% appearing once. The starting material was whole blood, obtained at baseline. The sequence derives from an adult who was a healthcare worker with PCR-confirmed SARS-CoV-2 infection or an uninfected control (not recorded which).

The CDR3 sequence: CSANKPSGSDTQYF. In DNA form, the CDR3 reads TGCAGTGCCAACAAACCTAGCGGGAGTGATACGCAGTATTTT. This chain connects TRBV20-1 to TRBJ2-3; 10 nucleotides agree with TRBD2. Germline V gene sequence: CDR1 DFQATT, CDR2 SNEGSKA (reference sequence). The CDR3 covers 14 residues. With 6 bases clipped from V and 6 bases from J, the junction kept 9 bases outside the gene matches.